A single sample gave rise to the 2 T cell receptor beta chains below, sequenced in a study of vaccination and CD4 T cells after COVID-19. Their antigen targets remain unknown. The study sequenced cultured CD4+ T cell DNA using the Oncomine TCR Beta short-read assay. TCRdb fed the PCR reads into MiXCR, producing one record per CDR3 protein. The sample carries 20,000 to 25,000 distinct CDR3 sequences, over 60% recorded once. Regarding treatment: roughly ten-day PBMC culture with coronavirus spike peptide pools or control peptides (ViraFEST assay). The sample consisted of CD4+ T cells from blood, cultured in vitro, taken after SARS-CoV-2 vaccination. The receptors here all came from a human donor who received a COVID-19 vaccine.

V is TRBV20-1 and J is TRBJ2-3; D might be TRBD1 (5 bases). CDR3 size: 16 residues. Germline CDR1 is DFQATT and CDR2 is SNEGSKA (reference sequence). Trimming took off 0 bases at V and 0 bases at J, with 13 bases between the two ends. In DNA form, the CDR3 reads TGCAGTGCTAGAGATAGTGGGGCAGCTAGCACAGATACGCAGTATTTT. It encodes CSARDSGAASTDTQYF.

The chain combines TRBV19 with TRBJ1-2, with 7 bases matching TRBD1. Germline CDR1 LNHDA, CDR2 SQIVND (reference sequence). The CDR3 spans 13 residues. J gave up 8 bases and V 6 bases, and 9 bases lay outside the gene matches. The CDR3: CASRSGQTVGYTF. DNA for the CDR3: TGTGCCAGTAGGTCGGGACAGACCGTCGGCTACACCTTC. The full variable domain, its missing parts supplied by reference TRBV19 and TRBJ1-2, is DGGITQSPKYLFRKEGQNVTLSCEQNLNHDAMYWYRQDPGQGLRLIYYSQIVNDFQKGDIAEGYSVSREKKESFPLTVTSAQKNPTAFYLCASRSGQTVGYTFGSGTRLTVV.